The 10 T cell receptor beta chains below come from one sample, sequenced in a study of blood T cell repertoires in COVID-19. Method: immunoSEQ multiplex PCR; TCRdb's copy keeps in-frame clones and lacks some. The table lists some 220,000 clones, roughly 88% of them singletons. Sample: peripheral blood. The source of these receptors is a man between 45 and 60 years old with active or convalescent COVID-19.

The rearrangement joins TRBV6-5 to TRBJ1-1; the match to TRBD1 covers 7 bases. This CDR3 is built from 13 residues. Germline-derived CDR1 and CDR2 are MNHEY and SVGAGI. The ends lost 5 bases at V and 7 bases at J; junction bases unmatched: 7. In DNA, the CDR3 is TGTGCCAGCAGTAACCTATCAGGGGGTGAAGCTTTCTTT. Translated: CASSNLSGGEAFF.

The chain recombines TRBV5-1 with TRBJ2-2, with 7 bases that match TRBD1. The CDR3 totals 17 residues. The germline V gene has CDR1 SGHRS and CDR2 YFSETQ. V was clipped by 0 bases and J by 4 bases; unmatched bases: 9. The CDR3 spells CASSLVAGGRSTGELFF. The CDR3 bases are TGCGCCAGCAGCTTGGTGGCAGGGGGAAGAAGCACCGGGGAGCTGTTTTTT.

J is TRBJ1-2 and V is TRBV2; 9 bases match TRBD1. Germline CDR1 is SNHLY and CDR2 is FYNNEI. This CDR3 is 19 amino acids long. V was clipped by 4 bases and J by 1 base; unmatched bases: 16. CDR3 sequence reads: CASSANGLGQGLVNYGYTF. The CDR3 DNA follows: TGTGCCAGCAGTGCCAACGGTTTGGGACAGGGTTTGGTTAACTATGGCTACACCTTC.

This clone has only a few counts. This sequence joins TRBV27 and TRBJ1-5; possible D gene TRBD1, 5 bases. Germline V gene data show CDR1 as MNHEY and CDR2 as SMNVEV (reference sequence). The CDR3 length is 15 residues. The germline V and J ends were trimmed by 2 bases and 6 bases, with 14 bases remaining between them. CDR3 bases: TGTGCCAGCAGTTTAAGTCGGCAGGGAGGTCAGCCCCAGCATTTT. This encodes CASSLSRQGGQPQHF.

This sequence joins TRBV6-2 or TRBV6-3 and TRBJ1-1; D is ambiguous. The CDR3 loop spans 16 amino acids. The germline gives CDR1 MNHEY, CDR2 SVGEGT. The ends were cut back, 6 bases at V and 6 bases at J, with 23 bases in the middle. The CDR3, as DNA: TGTGCCAGCAGCCCTTTGTATCGGGTTAAAGAATCTGAAGCTTTCTTT. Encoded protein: CASSPLYRVKESEAFF.

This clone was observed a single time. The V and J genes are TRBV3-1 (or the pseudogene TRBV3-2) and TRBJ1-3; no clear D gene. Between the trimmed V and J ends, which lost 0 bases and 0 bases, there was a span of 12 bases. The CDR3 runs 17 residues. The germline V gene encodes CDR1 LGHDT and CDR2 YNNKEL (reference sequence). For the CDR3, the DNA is TGTGCCAGCAGCCAAGATTCTTGGTGGAGCTCTGGAAACACCATATATTTT. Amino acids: CASSQDSWWSSGNTIYF.

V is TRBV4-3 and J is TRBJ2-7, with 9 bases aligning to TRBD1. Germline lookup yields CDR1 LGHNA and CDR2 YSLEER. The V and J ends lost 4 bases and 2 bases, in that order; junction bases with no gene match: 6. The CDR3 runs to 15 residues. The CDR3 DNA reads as TGCGCCAGCAGCCTAGGACAGGGGATCACCTACGAGCAGTACTTC. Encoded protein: CASSLGQGITYEQYF.

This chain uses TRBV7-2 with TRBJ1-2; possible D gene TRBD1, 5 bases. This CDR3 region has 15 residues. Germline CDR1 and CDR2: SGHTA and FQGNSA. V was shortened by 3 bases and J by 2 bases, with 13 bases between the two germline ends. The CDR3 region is CASSLATVGNYGYTF. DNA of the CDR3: TGTGCCAGCAGCTTGGCGACAGTGGGGAACTATGGCTACACCTTC.

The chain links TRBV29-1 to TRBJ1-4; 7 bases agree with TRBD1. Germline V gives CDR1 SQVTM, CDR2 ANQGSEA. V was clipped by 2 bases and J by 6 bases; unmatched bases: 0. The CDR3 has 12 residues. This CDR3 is CSVEQGDEKLFF. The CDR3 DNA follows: TGCAGCGTTGAACAGGGGGATGAAAAACTGTTTTTT. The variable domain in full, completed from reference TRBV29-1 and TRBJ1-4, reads SAVISQKPSRDICQRGTSLTIQCQVDSQVTMMFWYRQQPGQSLTLIATANQGSEATYESGFVIDKFPISRPNLTFSTLTVSNMSPEDSSIYLCSVEQGDEKLFFGSGTQLSVL.

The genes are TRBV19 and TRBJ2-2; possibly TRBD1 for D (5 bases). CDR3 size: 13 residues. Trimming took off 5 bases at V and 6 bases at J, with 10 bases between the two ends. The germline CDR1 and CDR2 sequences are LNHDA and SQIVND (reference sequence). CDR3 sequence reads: CASSQGLAGELFF. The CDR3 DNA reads TGTGCCAGTAGTCAGGGTTTGGCCGGGGAGCTGTTTTTT.